This T cell receptor beta chain was documented in a study of identical twins. Study-wide findings and caveats: Cross-sectional statistics, not tracking of the same donors, supported the conclusions. When twins shared out-of-frame alpha sequences, those sequences had excess low generation probability. Potential partial confounding of zero-insertion analyses by invariant MAIT and iNKT cells was noted.

A single record per CDR3 protein comes from TCRdb applying MiXCR to the 5' RACE reads. The sample shows roughly 540,000 distinct CDR3 sequences, about 20% of them seen only once. This clonotype appeared a few times. Its antigen is unknown. This CDR3 is built from 11 residues. The V gene's germline CDR1 is KGHSH and CDR2 LQKENI. The V end lost 6 bases, the J end lost 6 bases, and 8 bases lay between the germline ends. This sample also belongs to another study, concerning T cells expressing NK-cell markers.

This clonotype was obtained from a woman younger than 35 in good health. The chain employs TRBV18 and TRBJ1-1, with D maybe TRBD1 (6 bases). The sample was CD4+ T cells sorted from blood. The CDR3 DNA reads as TGTGCCAGCTCCCGACAGGCTGAAGCTTTCTTT. Translation: CASSRQAEAFF.